This paragraph reports one T cell receptor beta chain. The antigen is unknown. There were approximately 4,000 ng of total RNA used for each TCR library. Using the 5' RACE reads, TCRdb records one entry per CDR3 protein without DNA. The listing records hundreds of thousands of distinct CDR3 sequences. These data come from a study of monozygotic twins with inflammatory bowel disease. The study, taken as a whole, reports: Patients received differing immunosuppressive treatments, which may have added variability to their repertoires. Comparison of concordant versus discordant twins revealed no difference in repertoire similarity, possibly due to limited power.

Specimen: blood. The clonotype originates from a human donor with ulcerative colitis or Crohn's disease, or a healthy co-twin of an affected twin (not recorded which).

CDR3 sequence: CASSHGTLGGTDTQYF. The V call is TRBV4-2, the J call TRBJ2-3; the D call from TCRdb, TRBD1, cannot be confirmed without DNA. Per germline, CDR1 LGHNA and CDR2 YNFKEQ. The CDR3 consists of 16 residues.